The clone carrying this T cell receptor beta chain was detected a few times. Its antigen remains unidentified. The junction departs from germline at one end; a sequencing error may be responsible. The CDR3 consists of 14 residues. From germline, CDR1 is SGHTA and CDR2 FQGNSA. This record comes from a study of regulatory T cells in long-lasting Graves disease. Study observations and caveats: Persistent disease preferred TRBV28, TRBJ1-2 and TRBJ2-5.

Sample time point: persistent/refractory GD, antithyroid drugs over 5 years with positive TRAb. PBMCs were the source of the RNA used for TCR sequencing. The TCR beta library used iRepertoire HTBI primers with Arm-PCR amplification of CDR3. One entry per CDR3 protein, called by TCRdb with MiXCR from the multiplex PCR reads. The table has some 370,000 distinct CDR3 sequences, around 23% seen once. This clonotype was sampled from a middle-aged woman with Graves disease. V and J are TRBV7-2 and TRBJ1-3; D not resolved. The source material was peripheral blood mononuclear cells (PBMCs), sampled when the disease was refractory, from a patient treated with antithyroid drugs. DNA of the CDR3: TGTCCCAGCAGCCAGGCGGACGGGGGAAACACCATATATTTT. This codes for CPSSQADGGNTIYF.